The 3 T cell receptor beta chains below all came from one sample that was sequenced in a study of shared clonotypes between healthy human individuals. The table came from immunoSEQ multiplex PCR; TCRdb's copy has only in-frame clones and leaves some out. In the table there are about 690,000 clones, about 92% of which are singletons. Material: memory CD8+ T cells from PBMCs. Subset indicated: CD45RO+ cells pooled with CCR7-negative TemRA cells. These receptors were collected from a man between 18 and 35 years old in good health. Some clones in this sample may be carry-over from other donors' samples.

This clone was detected only once. The chain carries TRBV4-1 and TRBJ2-3, with D possibly being TRBD2 (5 bases). CDR3 length equals 16 residues. Germline values: CDR1 MGHRA, CDR2 YSYEKL. V shed 0 bases and J shed 5 bases, with 15 bases lying between them. DNA for the CDR3: TGCGCCAGCAGCCAAGAACCAATAGGGAGTCAAGATACGCAGTATTTT. It encodes CASSQEPIGSQDTQYF.

In this sample, this clone turned up once. The chain carries TRBV2 and TRBJ2-1, with D tentatively TRBD1 (5 bases). Trimming cost V 3 bases and J 4 bases, with 7 bases left between them. The CDR3 loop spans 13 amino acids. Germline CDR1 is SNHLY and CDR2 is FYNNEI. CDR3 residues: CASSDPGYNEQFF. The CDR3 DNA reads TGTGCCAGCAGTGATCCAGGGTACAATGAGCAGTTCTTC.

This clone was picked up one time. Possible read error: a much larger clone is one base away. V is TRBV28 and J is TRBJ2-2; D is undetermined. CDR1 and CDR2 (germline): MDHEN, SYDVKM. Deletions cut 4 bases from V and 4 bases from J, with 4 bases between. The CDR3 runs 12 residues. The CDR3 coding sequence is TGTGCCAGCAGTTACATCACCGGGGAGCTGTTTTTT. This encodes CASSYITGELFF.